This TCR beta chain was sequenced in a study of beta chain features in type 1 diabetes (dated 2018 in TCRdb). At the level of the whole study: No differences in mean age, gender distribution, total cell number or subset yield were found between patients and healthy donors. A total of roughly 99,000,000 sorted cells were examined across all samples, and the number of cells per subset was strongly correlated with RNA yield. In the study, TCRB repertoires of sorted circulating CD4+ T cell subsets from recently diagnosed type 1 diabetes patients were compared with those of matched healthy donors. Whereas all 30 or so donors provided naive and central memory subsets, regulatory and stem cell-like memory subsets were isolated from just 8 patients and roughly 8 healthy donors. Study-wide findings and limitations: Type 1 diabetes patients showed a moderate but significant shortening of TCRB CDR3 length in all four CD4+ subsets. Because cDNA was sequenced instead of genomic DNA, activated cells with high expression could be over-represented, although the groups did not differ in activation or CD3 levels. PCR might favor shorter templates, but patient and control samples were amplified and corrected together, so any skew would affect both groups equally. Patients with type 1 diabetes made fewer insertions and deleted more nucleotides at VDJ recombination sites, implying thymic rearrangement abnormalities. Only small numbers of individuals were included in the HLA sub-analyses, which left unresolved whether HLA type had any influence on TCRB rearrangement. Naive, central memory and regulatory TCRB repertoires appeared more similar among patients than among healthy donors.

A single peripheral blood draw of about 116 mL on average was collected from each donor into heparinised tubes. Using a panel that included CD45RO, CCR7, CD25, CD127, CD95 and CD27, naive, central memory, regulatory and stem cell-like memory CD4+ T cells were sorted on a BD FACSAria II. Every sorted population had a purity above 95%. PBMCs were isolated immediately by Lymphoprep density gradient centrifugation and stained directly without culture. Samples were stained and sorted in pairs, with one healthy donor and one patient per experiment, so that batch effects were minimized. CDR1 KGHSH and CDR2 LQKENI are derived from the germline V gene. The CDR3 has 15 amino acids, counting the end cysteine and phenylalanine. Only the CDR3 DNA is retained, 45 bases long and in frame from the first base. V loses 6 bases, J loses 2 bases, and the germline ends lie 14 bases apart. This clone was observed a few times. Its antigen remains undetermined. There are no base qualities to consult, and no much larger clone falls within one base.

All of the isolated RNA was reverse transcribed with the High Capacity cDNA Reverse Transcription Kit, so expressed TCRB transcripts were sequenced. Deep immunoSEQ sequencing was performed on naive, central memory and regulatory T cell samples, with an average of around 3.4 million total reads per sample. Sorted cells were lysed in RLT buffer and RNA was extracted with DNase-treated RNeasy Micro or Mini kits, depending on cell number. To prevent cross-contamination, each cell subset was processed individually, whereas patient and healthy donor samples were processed jointly. The immunoSEQ multiplex PCR was used to amplify TCRB sequences from cDNA, yielding 87-bp fragments that span the CDR3 region. Sequencing of the amplicons was done on the Illumina HiSeq platform. The source study handled its data this way. PCR bias was corrected computationally using synthetic template baselines, and reads within Hamming distance 2 were collapsed, with unmergeable singletons discarded. Reads were aligned against IMGT so that V, D and J genes, CDR3 length and insertions or deletions at six rearrangement sites could be assigned. Clonotype counts were normalized to sorted cell number within each subset before computing true diversity and Gini coefficients with the tcR R package. The overlap coefficient, calculated on TCRB nucleotide sequences, was used to measure repertoire sharing. As a proxy for the pre-selection repertoire, out-of-frame TCRB sequences from naive cells were analyzed. In its TCRdb copy, this immuneACCESS table keeps in-frame sequences only and misses some clones. Where compared with another copy, unresolved V genes explain less than half of these, and the others have no known cause. D and trimming come from the DNA, and the V and J calls and clone size come from that table. The sample includes 300,000 to 400,000 clones, with 11% observed a single time. The ten most abundant clones make up approximately 0.016% of the sample.

The TCR originated in a woman aged 25 to 39 in good health. Sequencing was performed on naive CD4+ T cells from blood. Per the publication, the cell subset or site label means: true naive CD4+ T cells. Recombination linked TRBV18 to TRBJ1-5; the D gene remains uncertain. CDR3 loop: CASSLAGEGNQPQHF. The sequence in DNA is TGTGCCAGCTCCCTCGCGGGTGAGGGCAATCAGCCCCAGCATTTT.